The clone carrying this T cell receptor (beta chain) turned up a few times. What it binds is not known. This CDR3 is 14 amino acids long. Between the trimmed V and J ends, which lost 6 bases and 6 bases, there was a span of 15 bases. This entry belongs to a study of T cells after yellow fever vaccination. Study outcomes and limitations: Subsequent booster samples again held most clones from primary vaccination (more than 95% CD4, roughly 90% CD8).

TCRdb reprocessed the 5' RACE reads via MiXCR and lists one record per CDR3 protein. The sample comprises some 320,000 distinct CDR3 sequences, about 4% of which are singletons, and 20% to 25% rests with the top ten. The rearrangement links TRBV12-3 or TRBV12-4 to TRBJ1-5; D is unclear. This receptor was obtained from a man between 18 and 35 years old who received the YFV17D yellow fever vaccine. The material was PBMCs, obtained 5 days after the yellow fever booster vaccination. CDR3 nucleotide sequence: TGTGCCAGCAGGGCCCCTGAGGATGGTCAGCCCCAGCATTTT. Protein sequence: CASRAPEDGQPQHF.